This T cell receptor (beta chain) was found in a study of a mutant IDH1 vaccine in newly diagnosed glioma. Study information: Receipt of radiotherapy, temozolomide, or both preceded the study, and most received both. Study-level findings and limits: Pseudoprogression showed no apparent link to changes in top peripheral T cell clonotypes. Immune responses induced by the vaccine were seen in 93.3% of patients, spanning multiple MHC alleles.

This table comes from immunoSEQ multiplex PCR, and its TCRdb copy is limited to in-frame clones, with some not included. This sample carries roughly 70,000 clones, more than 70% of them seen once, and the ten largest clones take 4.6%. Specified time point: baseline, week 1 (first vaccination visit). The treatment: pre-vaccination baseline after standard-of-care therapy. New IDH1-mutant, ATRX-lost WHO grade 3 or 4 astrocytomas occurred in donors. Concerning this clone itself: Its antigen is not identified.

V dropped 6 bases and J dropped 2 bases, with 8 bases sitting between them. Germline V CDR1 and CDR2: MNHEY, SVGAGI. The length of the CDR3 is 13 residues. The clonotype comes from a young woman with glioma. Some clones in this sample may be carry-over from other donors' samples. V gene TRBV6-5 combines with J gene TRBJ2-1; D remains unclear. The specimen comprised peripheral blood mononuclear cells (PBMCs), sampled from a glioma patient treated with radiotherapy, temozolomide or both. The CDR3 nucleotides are TGTGCCAGCAGGGGAACGGCCTACAATGAGCAGTTCTTC. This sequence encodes CASRGTAYNEQFF.